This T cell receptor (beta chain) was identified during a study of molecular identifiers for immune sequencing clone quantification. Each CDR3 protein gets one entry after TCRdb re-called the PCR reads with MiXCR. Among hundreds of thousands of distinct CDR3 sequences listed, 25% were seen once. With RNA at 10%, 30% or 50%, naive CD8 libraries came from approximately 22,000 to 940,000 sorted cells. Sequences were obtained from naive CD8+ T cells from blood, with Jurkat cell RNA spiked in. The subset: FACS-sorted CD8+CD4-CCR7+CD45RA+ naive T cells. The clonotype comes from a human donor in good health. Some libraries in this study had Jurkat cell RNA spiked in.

CDR3 in DNA: TGCGCCAGCAGCCAAGATCGGGCGGGGGGCCGGGCGACCCAGTACTTC. Protein: CASSQDRAGGRATQYF. The chain carries TRBV4-3 and TRBJ2-5, with 8 nucleotides matching TRBD2. The CDR3 is 16 amino acids. Germline V gene data show CDR1 as LGHNA and CDR2 as YSLEER. J gave up 7 bases and V 0 bases, and 10 bases lay outside the gene matches.